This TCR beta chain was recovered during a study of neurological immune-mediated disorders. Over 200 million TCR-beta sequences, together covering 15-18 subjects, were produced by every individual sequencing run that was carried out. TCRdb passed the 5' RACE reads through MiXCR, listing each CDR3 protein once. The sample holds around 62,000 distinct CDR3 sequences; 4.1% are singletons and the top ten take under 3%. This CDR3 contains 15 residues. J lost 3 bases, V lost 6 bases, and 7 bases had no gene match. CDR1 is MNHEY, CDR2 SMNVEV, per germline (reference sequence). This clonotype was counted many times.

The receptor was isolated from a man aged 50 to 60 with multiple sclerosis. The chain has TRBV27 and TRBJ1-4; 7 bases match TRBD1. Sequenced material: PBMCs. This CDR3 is CASRTGWSSNEKLFF. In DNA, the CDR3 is TGTGCCAGCAGGACAGGGTGGTCGTCTAATGAAAAACTGTTTTTT.